The entry below describes one T cell receptor beta chain. Documented treatment: oral pan-JAK inhibitor, 5-10 mg twice daily. After isolation, RNA underwent reverse transcription to generate cDNA as the sequencing template. Profiling relied on immunoSEQ multiplex PCR, and the TCRdb table lists in-frame clones only, not all of them. Of 120,000 or so clones in the sample, approximately 52% are singletons; the top ten hold roughly 30%. With 0 bases removed from V and 3 bases from J, the gap between germline ends came to 3 bases. This CDR3 is built from 13 residues. Germline-derived CDR1 and CDR2 are SGHVS and FNYEAQ. This entry belongs to a study of CD8+ T cells in alopecia areata.

J is TRBJ1-5 and V is TRBV7-6, with D unresolved. This sequence was found in a human donor with alopecia areata. The sequenced sample was CD8+ T cells sorted from blood, obtained at week 4, from a patient treated with tofacitinib. In DNA form, the CDR3 reads TGTGCCAGCAGCTTAGCCCCCAATCAGCCCCAGCATTTT. Its protein product is CASSLAPNQPQHF.